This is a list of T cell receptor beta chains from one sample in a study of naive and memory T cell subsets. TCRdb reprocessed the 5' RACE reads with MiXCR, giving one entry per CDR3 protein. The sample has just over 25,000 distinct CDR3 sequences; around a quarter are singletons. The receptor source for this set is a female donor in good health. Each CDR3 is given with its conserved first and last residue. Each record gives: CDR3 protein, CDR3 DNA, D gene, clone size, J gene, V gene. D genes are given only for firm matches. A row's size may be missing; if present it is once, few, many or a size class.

cdr3_aa: CSVVGTGAGSTEAFF
cdr3_nt: TGCAGCGTCGTCGGGACAGGGGCTGGGAGCACTGAAGCTTTCTTT
d_call: TRBD1
clone_size: many
j_call: TRBJ1-1
v_call: TRBV29-1

cdr3_aa: CASSLTGSANQPQHF
cdr3_nt: TGTGCCAGCAGCTTGACAGGGTCGGCAAATCAGCCCCAGCATTTT
d_call: -
clone_size: -
j_call: TRBJ1-5
v_call: TRBV5-5

cdr3_aa: CAWAADQLGGELFF
cdr3_nt: TGTGCCTGGGCAGCGGACCAGTTGGGCGGGGAGCTGTTTTTT
d_call: -
clone_size: -
j_call: TRBJ2-2
v_call: TRBV30

cdr3_aa: CSATTGGSNQPQHF
cdr3_nt: TGCAGTGCTACGACAGGGGGAAGCAATCAGCCCCAGCATTTT
d_call: TRBD1
clone_size: -
j_call: TRBJ1-5
v_call: TRBV20-1

cdr3_aa: CASTTAGRPNTGELFF
cdr3_nt: TGTGCCAGCACTACTGCTGGCAGACCAAACACCGGGGAGCTGTTTTTT
d_call: -
clone_size: -
j_call: TRBJ2-2
v_call: TRBV9

cdr3_aa: CSVTDSGSTTDTQYF
cdr3_nt: TGCAGCGTTACGGATAGCGGGAGCACGACAGATACGCAGTATTTT
d_call: TRBD2
clone_size: many
j_call: TRBJ2-3
v_call: TRBV29-1

cdr3_aa: CSASGGGQGALLGGTQYF
cdr3_nt: TGCAGTGCTAGTGGGGGAGGGCAGGGGGCATTATTAGGAGGGACCCAGTACTTC
d_call: -
clone_size: -
j_call: TRBJ2-5
v_call: TRBV20-1

cdr3_aa: CASSLSGGKNIQYF
cdr3_nt: TGTGCCAGCAGCTTGAGCGGTGGCAAAAACATTCAGTACTTC
d_call: -
clone_size: medium-sized
j_call: TRBJ2-4
v_call: TRBV7-2

cdr3_aa: CASSSTGPEDTQYF
cdr3_nt: TGCGCCAGCAGCTCGACAGGGCCTGAAGATACGCAGTATTTT
d_call: TRBD1
clone_size: few
j_call: TRBJ2-3
v_call: TRBV5-1

cdr3_aa: CASSIRTAYEQYF
cdr3_nt: TGTGCCAGCAGTATTAGGACGGCGTACGAGCAGTACTTC
d_call: -
clone_size: -
j_call: TRBJ2-7
v_call: TRBV6-5

cdr3_aa: CASSLPGGVSYEQYF
cdr3_nt: TGTGCCAGCAGCTTGCCTGGCGGAGTGTCCTACGAGCAGTACTTC
d_call: -
clone_size: -
j_call: TRBJ2-7
v_call: TRBV5-4

cdr3_aa: CSAGSYSGSSYNEQFF
cdr3_nt: TGCAGTGCTGGATCATATAGCGGGAGCTCCTACAATGAGCAGTTCTTC
d_call: TRBD2
clone_size: -
j_call: TRBJ2-1
v_call: TRBV20-1

cdr3_aa: CSARDGAGGNTIYF
cdr3_nt: TGCAGTGCTAGGGATGGGGCAGGAGGAAACACCATATATTTT
d_call: -
clone_size: -
j_call: TRBJ1-3
v_call: TRBV20-1

cdr3_aa: CASSFELAGVLYQETQYF
cdr3_nt: TGCGCCAGCAGCTTTGAACTAGCGGGGGTACTTTACCAAGAGACCCAGTACTTC
d_call: TRBD2
clone_size: -
j_call: TRBJ2-5
v_call: TRBV5-1

cdr3_aa: CSAPPLAGTSTDTQYF
cdr3_nt: TGCAGTGCCCCCCCCCTAGCGGGGACTAGCACAGATACGCAGTATTTT
d_call: TRBD2
clone_size: few
j_call: TRBJ2-3
v_call: TRBV20-1

cdr3_aa: CASSLIGQGGEKLFF
cdr3_nt: TGTGCCAGCAGTTTAATTGGACAGGGAGGCGAAAAACTGTTTTTT
d_call: TRBD1
clone_size: many
j_call: TRBJ1-4
v_call: TRBV12-3/TRBV12-4

cdr3_aa: CASSPGLAGTNEQFF
cdr3_nt: TGTGCCAGCAGCCCGGGACTAGCGGGAACCAATGAGCAGTTCTTC
d_call: TRBD2
clone_size: medium-sized
j_call: TRBJ2-1
v_call: TRBV7-6

cdr3_aa: CSAQIGVGSGANVLTF
cdr3_nt: TGCAGCGCCCAGATCGGGGTTGGGTCTGGGGCCAACGTCCTGACTTTC
d_call: -
clone_size: many
j_call: TRBJ2-6
v_call: TRBV20-1

cdr3_aa: CASSIPLGGSTDTQYF
cdr3_nt: TGTGCCAGCAGCATACCCCTGGGGGGAAGCACAGATACGCAGTATTTT
d_call: -
clone_size: medium-sized
j_call: TRBJ2-3
v_call: TRBV11-2

cdr3_aa: CSVEGQGVHGYTF
cdr3_nt: TGCAGCGTTGAGGGACAGGGAGTTCATGGCTACACCTTC
d_call: TRBD1
clone_size: -
j_call: TRBJ1-2
v_call: TRBV29-1

cdr3_aa: CASSPLRSPLHF
cdr3_nt: TGTGCCAGCAGCCCCCTACGCTCACCCCTCCACTTT
d_call: -
clone_size: few
j_call: TRBJ1-6
v_call: TRBV7-2

cdr3_aa: CSVVPLDRGHTGELFF
cdr3_nt: TGCAGCGTTGTCCCCCTGGACAGGGGGCACACCGGGGAGCTGTTTTTT
d_call: TRBD1
clone_size: -
j_call: TRBJ2-2
v_call: TRBV29-1

cdr3_aa: CSCNRGGYEQYF
cdr3_nt: TGCAGCTGTAACAGGGGGGGGTACGAGCAGTACTTC
d_call: -
clone_size: many
j_call: TRBJ2-7
v_call: TRBV20-1

cdr3_aa: CSVGLAGETGELFF
cdr3_nt: TGCAGCGTTGGACTAGCGGGAGAAACCGGGGAGCTGTTTTTT
d_call: TRBD2
clone_size: -
j_call: TRBJ2-2
v_call: TRBV29-1

cdr3_aa: CASNLAGGDNEQFF
cdr3_nt: TGTGCCAGCAACCTGGCGGGGGGGGACAATGAGCAGTTCTTC
d_call: TRBD2
clone_size: -
j_call: TRBJ2-1
v_call: TRBV3-1

cdr3_aa: CSVADPTGEQYF
cdr3_nt: TGCAGCGTTGCAGACCCGACGGGCGAGCAGTACTTC
d_call: -
clone_size: many
j_call: TRBJ2-7
v_call: TRBV29-1

cdr3_aa: CASSPQQNYGYTF
cdr3_nt: TGTGCCAGCTCTCCGCAACAGAACTATGGCTACACCTTC
d_call: -
clone_size: medium-sized
j_call: TRBJ1-2
v_call: TRBV18

cdr3_aa: CASSISGLAGGYTGELFF
cdr3_nt: TGTGCCAGTAGTATATCGGGACTAGCGGGGGGATACACCGGGGAGCTGTTTTTT
d_call: TRBD2
clone_size: many
j_call: TRBJ2-2
v_call: TRBV19

cdr3_aa: CASSLGSSSNTEAFF
cdr3_nt: TGTGCCAGCAGCTTAGGTTCCTCCTCGAACACTGAAGCTTTCTTT
d_call: -
clone_size: many
j_call: TRBJ1-1
v_call: TRBV7-9

cdr3_aa: CASSQDRGTEAFF
cdr3_nt: TGCGCCAGCAGCCAAGATCGGGGCACTGAAGCTTTCTTT
d_call: -
clone_size: many
j_call: TRBJ1-1
v_call: TRBV4-3

cdr3_aa: CSVGSLGNTIYF
cdr3_nt: TGCAGCGTCGGTTCTTTAGGAAACACCATATATTTT
d_call: -
clone_size: -
j_call: TRBJ1-3
v_call: TRBV29-1

cdr3_aa: CSARAPRGLAVIQYF
cdr3_nt: TGCAGTGCTAGGGCCCCTCGTGGACTAGCGGTCATTCAGTACTTC
d_call: TRBD2
clone_size: many
j_call: TRBJ2-4
v_call: TRBV20-1

cdr3_aa: CASSPLGQGSTEAFF
cdr3_nt: TGTGCCAGCTCACCGCTTGGGCAGGGGAGTACTGAAGCTTTCTTT
d_call: -
clone_size: many
j_call: TRBJ1-1
v_call: TRBV18

cdr3_aa: CASSLGGANTEAFF
cdr3_nt: TGTGCCAGCAGCCTAGGGGGCGCGAATACTGAAGCTTTCTTT
d_call: TRBD1
clone_size: -
j_call: TRBJ1-1
v_call: TRBV3-1

cdr3_aa: CAISESVDGSYEQYF
cdr3_nt: TGTGCCATCAGTGAGTCGGTTGACGGGTCCTACGAGCAGTACTTC
d_call: -
clone_size: medium-sized
j_call: TRBJ2-7
v_call: TRBV10-3

cdr3_aa: CSVEVGSGNQPQHF
cdr3_nt: TGCAGCGTTGAAGTAGGGTCAGGCAATCAGCCCCAGCATTTT
d_call: -
clone_size: many
j_call: TRBJ1-5
v_call: TRBV29-1

cdr3_aa: CASSTRGGPYNEQFF
cdr3_nt: TGTGCCAGCAGCACCCGCGGGGGCCCTTACAATGAGCAGTTCTTC
d_call: -
clone_size: many
j_call: TRBJ2-1
v_call: TRBV3-1

cdr3_aa: CSARGAGGVGSQLQHF
cdr3_nt: TGCAGTGCTAGGGGGGCTGGGGGCGTTGGAAGTCAGCTCCAGCATTTT
d_call: -
clone_size: -
j_call: TRBJ1-5
v_call: TRBV20-1

cdr3_aa: CASSYGQSGANVLTF
cdr3_nt: TGTGCCAGCAGTTACGGTCAGTCTGGGGCCAACGTCCTGACTTTC
d_call: -
clone_size: many
j_call: TRBJ2-6
v_call: TRBV6-5

cdr3_aa: CASSLGGDPYNEQFF
cdr3_nt: TGTGCCAGCAGCTTAGGGGGGGACCCCTACAATGAGCAGTTCTTC
d_call: -
clone_size: -
j_call: TRBJ2-1
v_call: TRBV9

cdr3_aa: CASSQDRTALAGELFF
cdr3_nt: TGCGCCAGCAGCCAAGACCGGACAGCACTGGCCGGGGAGCTGTTTTTT
d_call: -
clone_size: many
j_call: TRBJ2-2
v_call: TRBV4-1

cdr3_aa: CASANQGMNTGELFF
cdr3_nt: TGTGCCAGTGCCAACCAGGGGATGAACACCGGGGAGCTGTTTTTT
d_call: -
clone_size: medium-sized
j_call: TRBJ2-2
v_call: TRBV19

cdr3_aa: CSVFGEVDYGYTF
cdr3_nt: TGCAGCGTTTTCGGGGAGGTGGACTATGGCTACACCTTC
d_call: -
clone_size: many
j_call: TRBJ1-2
v_call: TRBV29-1

cdr3_aa: CASSYSPGELFF
cdr3_nt: TGTGCCAGCAGTTACTCCCCTGGGGAGCTGTTTTTT
d_call: -
clone_size: -
j_call: TRBJ2-2
v_call: TRBV6-6

cdr3_aa: CASSYEGSYNEQFF
cdr3_nt: TGTGCCAGCAGTTACGAGGGGAGCTACAATGAGCAGTTCTTC
d_call: -
clone_size: medium-sized
j_call: TRBJ2-1
v_call: TRBV6-6

cdr3_aa: CASSQGLVVTGELFF
cdr3_nt: TGTGCCAGCAGTCAGGGACTAGTCGTTACCGGGGAGCTGTTTTTT
d_call: TRBD2
clone_size: -
j_call: TRBJ2-2
v_call: TRBV12-3/TRBV12-4

cdr3_aa: CSVSGTGDQPQHF
cdr3_nt: TGCAGCGTCTCCGGGACAGGGGATCAGCCCCAGCATTTT
d_call: TRBD1
clone_size: many
j_call: TRBJ1-5
v_call: TRBV29-1

cdr3_aa: CASRGSKHTF
cdr3_nt: TGTGCCAGCAGGGGATCTAAACACACCTTC
d_call: -
clone_size: few
j_call: TRBJ1-2
v_call: TRBV9

cdr3_aa: CSVGQGAGNQPQHF
cdr3_nt: TGCAGCGTGGGACAGGGGGCCGGCAATCAGCCCCAGCATTTT
d_call: TRBD1
clone_size: -
j_call: TRBJ1-5
v_call: TRBV29-1

cdr3_aa: CSAIPTSGSLNEQFF
cdr3_nt: TGCAGTGCCATCCCAACTAGCGGGAGCTTAAATGAGCAGTTCTTC
d_call: TRBD2
clone_size: few
j_call: TRBJ2-1
v_call: TRBV20-1

cdr3_aa: CASSFSGRTDTQYF
cdr3_nt: TGTGCCAGCAGCTTTAGCGGGAGGACAGATACGCAGTATTTT
d_call: TRBD2
clone_size: -
j_call: TRBJ2-3
v_call: TRBV7-2